The clone carrying this TCR beta chain appeared once. From germline, CDR1 is LGHNA and CDR2 YSLEER. The length of the CDR3 is 13 residues. The J segment lost 6 bases and the V segment lost 4 bases, leaving 3 bases of the junction unmatched. This sample was taken from a study of patients and donors after allogeneic stem cell transplantation. TCRdb re-called the RT-PCR reads through MiXCR, storing one row per CDR3 protein. Among approximately 29,000 distinct CDR3 sequences listed, roughly 38% were seen once. The sample comprised blood, either unsorted or a sorted T cell fraction (not recorded which). The chain joins TRBV4-3 to TRBJ1-2, with 9 nucleotides matching TRBD1. The receptor was derived from a human donor who was either an allogeneic HSCT recipient or a stem cell or donor lymphocyte infusion donor (not recorded which). It is not recorded whose cells these are; they may come from a transplant donor. In DNA form, the CDR3 reads TGCGCCAGCAGCCCCCGACAGGGGGATGGCTACACCTTC. Translating it yields CASSPRQGDGYTF.